The T cell receptor beta chain under discussion was sequenced for a study of sequential checkpoint blockade in melanoma. Study summary: Maintenance nivolumab came after either treatment sequence.

This CDR3 comprises 13 residues. V lost 8 bases to trimming and J lost 4 bases, with 14 bases between them. Germline V gives CDR1 SGHTA, CDR2 FQGNSA. Treatment specified: randomized to nivolumab then ipilimumab (arm A) or the reverse (arm B). Clones were read by immunoSEQ multiplex PCR, and TCRdb kept only the in-frame ones, dropping some. The data show approximately 10,000 clones, about 80% seen once. The specimen was CD8+ T cells sorted from blood (inferred from file names), collected from a patient given nivolumab and ipilimumab in sequence. The sequence was obtained from a human donor with melanoma. This chain uses TRBV7-2 with TRBJ1-2; the D is unclear. The CDR3 spells CASGDPGGYGYTF. The CDR3 coding sequence is TGTGCCAGCGGAGACCCCGGAGGCTATGGCTACACCTTC.